A selection of T cell receptor beta chains follows, all from one sample in a study of molecular identifiers for immune sequencing clone quantification. MiXCR, applied by TCRdb to the PCR reads, yields one record per CDR3 protein. This sample has more than 450,000 distinct CDR3 sequences, with around 21% found just once. Sequencing was carried out using naive CD8+ T cells from blood, with Jurkat cell RNA spiked in. These receptors came from a human donor in good health. Some libraries in this study had Jurkat cell RNA spiked in. Each CDR3 is given with its conserved first and last residue. A D gene is named only where the DNA matches it firmly. Clone sizes are given selectively: once, few, many, or a class where the clone is expanded.

v_call,clone_size,d_call,j_call,cdr3_aa,cdr3_nt
TRBV12-3/TRBV12-4,NA,NA,TRBJ2-3,CASSFLTGGTDTQYF,TGTGCCAGCAGTTTCCTAACAGGAGGCACAGATACGCAGTATTTT
TRBV7-9,many,NA,TRBJ1-2,CASSWIRGGYGYTF,TGTGCCAGCAGCTGGATACGTGGAGGCTATGGCTACACCTTC
TRBV6-2/TRBV6-3,few,NA,TRBJ2-1,CASSYAGPGGNEQFF,TGTGCCAGCAGTTACGCGGGTCCCGGGGGCAATGAGCAGTTCTTC
TRBV30,NA,NA,TRBJ1-2,CAWSFRDGRRINYGYTF,TGTGCCTGGAGTTTCCGGGACGGTCGTAGAATCAACTATGGCTACACCTTC
TRBV7-9,few,NA,TRBJ2-7,CASSSKAASASDEQYF,TGTGCCAGCAGTTCGAAAGCGGCTAGCGCTTCTGACGAGCAGTACTTC
TRBV6-2/TRBV6-3,few,TRBD1,TRBJ2-1,CASSNPPTGEREQFF,TGTGCCAGCAGTAACCCGCCGACAGGGGAGCGTGAGCAGTTCTTC
TRBV4-3,NA,NA,TRBJ2-5,CASSQDRQVGQETQYF,TGCGCCAGCAGCCAAGATCGGCAGGTGGGGCAAGAGACCCAGTACTTC
TRBV7-2,many,TRBD2,TRBJ2-1,CASSPLAGVSNEQFF,TGTGCCAGCAGCCCCCTAGCGGGAGTCAGCAATGAGCAGTTCTTC
TRBV7-9,few,TRBD2,TRBJ2-1,CASSPPSGAKYNEQFF,TGTGCCAGCAGCCCCCCTAGCGGAGCGAAATACAATGAGCAGTTCTTC
TRBV6-2/TRBV6-3,few,NA,TRBJ1-1,CACSYSWQDEAFF,TGTGCCTGCAGTTACTCCTGGCAGGATGAAGCTTTCTTT
TRBV27,many,NA,TRBJ2-3,CASSLFETSTDTQYF,TGTGCCAGCAGTTTATTTGAAACTAGCACAGATACGCAGTATTTT
TRBV6-2/TRBV6-3,many,TRBD1,TRBJ2-3,CASSYVGQATDTQYF,TGTGCCAGCAGTTACGTGGGACAGGCAACAGATACGCAGTATTTT
TRBV5-1,NA,TRBD2,TRBJ2-7,CASSDGLAGGASYEQYF,TGCGCCAGCAGTGATGGACTAGCGGGGGGGGCTTCCTACGAGCAGTACTTC
TRBV5-6,many,TRBD1,TRBJ2-7,CASSLALRGRWEQYF,TGTGCCAGCAGCTTGGCCTTGAGGGGGCGCTGGGAGCAGTACTTC
TRBV20-1,many,NA,TRBJ2-7,CSARARGASAIYEQYF,TGCAGTGCTAGAGCCCGGGGTGCTAGCGCGATATACGAGCAGTACTTC
TRBV25-1,many,NA,TRBJ1-5,CASSEEGEPGPQHF,TGTGCCAGCAGTGAGGAGGGGGAGCCTGGGCCCCAGCATTTT
TRBV19,NA,NA,TRBJ1-5,CASRSGTRSNQPQHF,TGTGCCAGTAGGTCAGGGACGAGGAGCAATCAGCCCCAGCATTTT
TRBV6-5,NA,NA,TRBJ2-3,CASSYGASADTQYF,TGTGCCAGCAGTTACGGGGCGTCCGCAGATACGCAGTATTTT
TRBV10-2,few,TRBD1,TRBJ2-1,CASSAGQGSYNEQFF,TGTGCCAGCAGTGCGGGACAGGGGTCCTACAATGAGCAGTTCTTC
TRBV6-2/TRBV6-3,many,NA,TRBJ1-1,CASRVSNTEAFF,TGTGCCAGCAGGGTCAGTAACACTGAAGCTTTCTTT
TRBV5-4,many,NA,TRBJ2-3,CASSSRSESTDTQYF,TGTGCCAGCAGCTCCCGTTCGGAAAGCACAGATACGCAGTATTTT
TRBV20-1,few,TRBD2,TRBJ2-5,CSASPGTSGRANFQETQYF,TGCAGTGCTAGTCCAGGGACTAGCGGGAGGGCGAACTTCCAAGAGACCCAGTACTTC
TRBV29-1,few,NA,TRBJ2-1,CSVDTYSEQFF,TGCAGCGTTGATACGTACTCTGAGCAGTTCTTC
TRBV9,NA,NA,TRBJ1-1,CASSEEGGLDTEAFF,TGTGCCAGCAGCGAAGAGGGGGGGCTTGACACTGAAGCTTTCTTT
TRBV3-1,few,NA,TRBJ1-3,CASSQDPFSGNTIYF,TGTGCCAGCAGCCAAGATCCCTTTTCTGGAAACACCATATATTTT
TRBV6-5,few,NA,TRBJ2-1,CASRALGNEQFF,TGTGCCAGCAGAGCTTTGGGGAATGAGCAGTTCTTC
TRBV20-1,few,TRBD1,TRBJ1-5,CSARPTGGSNQPQHF,TGCAGTGCTAGACCGACAGGGGGGAGCAATCAGCCCCAGCATTTT
TRBV6-6,NA,TRBD2,TRBJ2-3,CASSYGGVTQYF,TGTGCCAGCAGCTACGGGGGGGTTACGCAGTATTTT
TRBV7-6,NA,NA,TRBJ1-1,CAGSQTQENEAFF,TGTGCCGGCAGTCAGACACAAGAGAATGAAGCTTTCTTT
TRBV6-6,many,NA,TRBJ2-7,CASSFPDPSYEQYF,TGTGCCAGCAGTTTTCCCGACCCATCCTACGAGCAGTACTTC
TRBV11-3,NA,TRBD2,TRBJ2-2,CASREREKVGELFF,TGTGCCAGCCGTGAGCGGGAGAAGGTCGGGGAGCTGTTTTTT
TRBV28,many,TRBD1,TRBJ2-7,CATEGTVAYEQYF,TGTGCCACCGAGGGGACAGTGGCCTACGAGCAGTACTTC
TRBV27,NA,NA,TRBJ1-2,CASSLAQGSYGYTF,TGTGCCAGCAGTTTAGCGCAGGGCAGCTATGGCTACACCTTC
TRBV6-2/TRBV6-3,many,NA,TRBJ2-4,CASSYSRVSIQYF,TGTGCCAGCAGTTACTCACGGGTTTCCATTCAGTACTTC
TRBV9,few,NA,TRBJ2-3,CASSVDGNTDTQYF,TGTGCCAGCAGCGTAGACGGCAACACAGATACGCAGTATTTT
TRBV24-1,NA,NA,TRBJ2-2,CATSDLGSNTGELFF,TGTGCCACCAGTGACCTCGGTTCCAACACCGGGGAGCTGTTTTTT
TRBV6-2/TRBV6-3,many,TRBD1,TRBJ1-1,CASSYYRDRGDTEAFF,TGTGCCAGCAGTTACTATCGCGACAGGGGTGACACTGAAGCTTTCTTT
TRBV4-3,NA,NA,TRBJ1-6,CASSQDRERKYQSSYNSPLHF,TGCGCCAGCAGCCAGGACCGGGAGAGAAAGTACCAAAGCTCCTATAATTCACCCCTCCACTTT
TRBV30,many,TRBD1,TRBJ2-7,CAWSVDRVYEQYF,TGTGCCTGGAGTGTGGACAGGGTCTACGAGCAGTACTTC
TRBV4-3,many,NA,TRBJ2-3,CASSLAGAVTDTQYF,TGCGCCAGCAGCTTAGCAGGGGCTGTCACAGATACGCAGTATTTT
TRBV2,many,NA,TRBJ2-3,CASMGFHTTTDTQYF,TGTGCCAGCATGGGTTTTCACACTACCACAGATACGCAGTATTTT
TRBV7-3,NA,NA,TRBJ1-1,CASSFNKGTEAFF,TGTGCCAGCAGCTTCAATAAGGGAACTGAAGCTTTCTTT
TRBV12-3/TRBV12-4,NA,NA,TRBJ1-1,CVSSSLQGPLNTEAFF,TGTGTCAGCAGTTCCTTACAGGGACCCCTTAACACTGAAGCTTTCTTT